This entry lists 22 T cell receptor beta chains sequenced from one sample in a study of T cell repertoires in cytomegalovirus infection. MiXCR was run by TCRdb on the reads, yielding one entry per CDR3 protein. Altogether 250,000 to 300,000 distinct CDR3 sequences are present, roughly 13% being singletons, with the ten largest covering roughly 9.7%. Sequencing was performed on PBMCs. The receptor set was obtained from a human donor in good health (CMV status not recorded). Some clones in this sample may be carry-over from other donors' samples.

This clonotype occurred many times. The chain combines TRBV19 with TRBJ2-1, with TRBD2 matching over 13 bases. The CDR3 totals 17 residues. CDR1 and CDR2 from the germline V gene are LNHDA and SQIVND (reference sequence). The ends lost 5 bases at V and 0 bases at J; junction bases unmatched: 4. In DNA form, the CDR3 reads TGTGCCAGTAGTGGTCGACTAGCGGGGGGCTCCTACAATGAGCAGTTCTTC. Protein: CASSGRLAGGSYNEQFF.

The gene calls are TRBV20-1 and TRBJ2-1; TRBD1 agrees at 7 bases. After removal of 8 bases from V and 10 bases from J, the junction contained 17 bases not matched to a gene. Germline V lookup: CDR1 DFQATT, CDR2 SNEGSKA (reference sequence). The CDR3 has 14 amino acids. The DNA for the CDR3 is TGCAGTACCCCTCGGGACAGATCGGTCGGAGAGCAGTTCTTC. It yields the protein CSTPRDRSVGEQFF.

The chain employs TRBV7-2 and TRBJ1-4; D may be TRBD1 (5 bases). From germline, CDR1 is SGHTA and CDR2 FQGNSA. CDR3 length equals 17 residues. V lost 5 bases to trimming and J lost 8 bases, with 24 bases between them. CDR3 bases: TGTGCCAGCAGCCCGGGACTTTTCTTTGGTTCAGAAGAAAAACTGTTTTTT. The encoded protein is CASSPGLFFGSEEKLFF.

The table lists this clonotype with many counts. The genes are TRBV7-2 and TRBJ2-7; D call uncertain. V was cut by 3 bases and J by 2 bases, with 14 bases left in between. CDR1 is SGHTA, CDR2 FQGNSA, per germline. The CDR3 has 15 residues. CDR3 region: CASSFGSWQPYEQYF. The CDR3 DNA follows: TGTGCCAGCAGCTTCGGCTCCTGGCAGCCCTACGAGCAGTACTTC.

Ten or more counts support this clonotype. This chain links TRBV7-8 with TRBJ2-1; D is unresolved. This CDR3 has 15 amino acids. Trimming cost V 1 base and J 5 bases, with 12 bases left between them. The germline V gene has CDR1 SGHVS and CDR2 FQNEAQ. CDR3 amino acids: CASSLDFGGHNEQFF. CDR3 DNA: TGTGCCAGCAGCTTAGACTTCGGCGGTCACAATGAGCAGTTCTTC.

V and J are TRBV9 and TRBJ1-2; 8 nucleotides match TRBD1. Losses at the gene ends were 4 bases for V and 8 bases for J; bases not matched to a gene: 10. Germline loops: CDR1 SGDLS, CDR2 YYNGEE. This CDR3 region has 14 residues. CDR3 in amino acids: CASSPWDRLEGYTF. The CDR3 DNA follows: TGTGCCAGCAGCCCCTGGGACAGGCTGGAAGGCTACACCTTC.

The CDR3 DNA is TGTGCCAGCAGCCAGGGACTAAGCAACGAGCAGTACTTC. This gives the protein CASSQGLSNEQYF. The V call is TRBV7-6, the J call TRBJ2-7, with 7 bases fitting TRBD2. J lost 5 bases, V lost 5 bases, and 6 bases had no gene match. Germline CDR1 SGHVS, CDR2 FNYEAQ. CDR3 length: 13 residues.

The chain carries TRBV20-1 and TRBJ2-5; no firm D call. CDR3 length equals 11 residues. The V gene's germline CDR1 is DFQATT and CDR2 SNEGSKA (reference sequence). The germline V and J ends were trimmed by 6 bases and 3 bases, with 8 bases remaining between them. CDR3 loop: CSATPKETQYF. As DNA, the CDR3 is TGCAGTGCCACCCCAAAAGAGACCCAGTACTTC.

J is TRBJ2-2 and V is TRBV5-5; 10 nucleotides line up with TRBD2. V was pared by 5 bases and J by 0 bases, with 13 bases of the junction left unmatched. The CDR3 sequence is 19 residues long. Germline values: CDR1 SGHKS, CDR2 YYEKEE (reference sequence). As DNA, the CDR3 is TGTGCCAGCAGTACCGACCTGGGACTAGCGAGCGCGAACACCGGGGAGCTGTTTTTT. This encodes CASSTDLGLASANTGELFF.

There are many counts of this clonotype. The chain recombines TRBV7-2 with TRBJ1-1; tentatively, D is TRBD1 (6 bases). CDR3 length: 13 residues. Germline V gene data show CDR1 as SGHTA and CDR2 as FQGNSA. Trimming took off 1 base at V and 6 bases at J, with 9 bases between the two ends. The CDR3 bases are TGTGCCAGCAGCTTAGGGGGGCATCCTGAAGCTTTCTTT. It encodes CASSLGGHPEAFF.

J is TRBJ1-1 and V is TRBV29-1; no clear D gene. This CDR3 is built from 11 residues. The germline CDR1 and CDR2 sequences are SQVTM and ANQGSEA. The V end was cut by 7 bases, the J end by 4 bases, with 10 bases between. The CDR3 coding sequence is TGCAGCGCTGGCCGGGGCACTGAAGCTTTCTTT. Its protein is CSAGRGTEAFF.

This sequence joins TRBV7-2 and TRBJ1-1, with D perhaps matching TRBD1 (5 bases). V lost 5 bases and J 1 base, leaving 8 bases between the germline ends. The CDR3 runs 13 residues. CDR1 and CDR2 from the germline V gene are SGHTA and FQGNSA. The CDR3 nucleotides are TGTGCCAGCAGCCGACAGTCGAACACTGAAGCTTTCTTT. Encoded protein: CASSRQSNTEAFF.

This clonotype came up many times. This CDR3 reads CASSLYDEQYF. The CDR3 nucleotides read TGTGCCAGCAGCTTATATGACGAGCAGTACTTC. The gene calls are TRBV7-9 and TRBJ2-7; D ambiguous. V was clipped by 2 bases and J by 5 bases, with 4 bases between them. This CDR3 spans 11 amino acids. CDR1 and CDR2 (germline): SEHNR, FQNEAQ (reference sequence).

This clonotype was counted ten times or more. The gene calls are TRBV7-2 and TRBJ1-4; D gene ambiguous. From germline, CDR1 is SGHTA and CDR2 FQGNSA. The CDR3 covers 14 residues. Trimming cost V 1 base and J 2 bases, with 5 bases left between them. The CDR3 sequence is CASSLDGTNEKLFF. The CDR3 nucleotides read TGTGCCAGCAGCTTAGACGGGACTAATGAAAAACTGTTTTTT. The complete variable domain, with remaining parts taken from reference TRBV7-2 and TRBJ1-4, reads GAGVSQSPSNKVTEKGKDVELRCDPISGHTALYWYRQSLGQGLEFLIYFQGNSAPDKSGLPSDRFSAERTGGSVSTLTIQRTQQEDSAVYLCASSLDGTNEKLFFGSGTQLSVL.

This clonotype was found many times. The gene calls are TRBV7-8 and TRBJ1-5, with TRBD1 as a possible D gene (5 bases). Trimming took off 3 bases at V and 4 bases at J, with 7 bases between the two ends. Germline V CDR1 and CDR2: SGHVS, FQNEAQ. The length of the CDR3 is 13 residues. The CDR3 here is CASSLTDNQPQHF. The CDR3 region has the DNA TGTGCCAGCAGCTTGACAGATAATCAGCCCCAGCATTTT.

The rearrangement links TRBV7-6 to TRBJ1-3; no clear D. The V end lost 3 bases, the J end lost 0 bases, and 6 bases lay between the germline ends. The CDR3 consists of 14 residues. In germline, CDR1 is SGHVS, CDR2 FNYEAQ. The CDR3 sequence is CASSFSDSGNTIYF. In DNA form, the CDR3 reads TGTGCCAGCAGCTTCTCTGACTCTGGAAACACCATATATTTT.

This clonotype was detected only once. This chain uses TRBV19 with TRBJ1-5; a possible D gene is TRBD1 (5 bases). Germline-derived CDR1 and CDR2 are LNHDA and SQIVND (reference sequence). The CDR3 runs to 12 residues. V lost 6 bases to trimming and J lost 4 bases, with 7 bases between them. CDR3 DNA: TGTGCCAGTAGCCGACAGAATCAGCCCCAGCATTTT. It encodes CASSRQNQPQHF.

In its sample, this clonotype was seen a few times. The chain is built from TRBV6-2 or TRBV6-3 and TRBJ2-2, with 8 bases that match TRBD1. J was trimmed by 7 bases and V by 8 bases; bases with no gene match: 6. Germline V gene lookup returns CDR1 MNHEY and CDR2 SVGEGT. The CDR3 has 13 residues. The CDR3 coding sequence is TGTGCCAGCTGGCAGGGGGCGAGCGGGGAGCTGTTTTTT. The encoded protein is CASWQGASGELFF.

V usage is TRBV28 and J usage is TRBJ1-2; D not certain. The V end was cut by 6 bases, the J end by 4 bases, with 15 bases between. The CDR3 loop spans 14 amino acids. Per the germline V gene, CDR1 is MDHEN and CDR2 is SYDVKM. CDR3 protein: CASSPPGKSYGYTF. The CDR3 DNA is TGTGCCAGCAGCCCCCCCGGGAAAAGCTATGGCTACACCTTC.

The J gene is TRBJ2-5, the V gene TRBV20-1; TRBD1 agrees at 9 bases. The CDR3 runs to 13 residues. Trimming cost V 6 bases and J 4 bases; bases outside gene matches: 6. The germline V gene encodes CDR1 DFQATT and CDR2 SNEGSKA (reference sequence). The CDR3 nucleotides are TGCAGTGCCTCACAGGGGGCCCCAGAGACCCAGTACTTC. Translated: CSASQGAPETQYF.

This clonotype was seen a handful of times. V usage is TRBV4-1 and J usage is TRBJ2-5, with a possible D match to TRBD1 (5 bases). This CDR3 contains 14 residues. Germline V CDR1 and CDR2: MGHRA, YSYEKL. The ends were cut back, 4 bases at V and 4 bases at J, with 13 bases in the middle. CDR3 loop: CASSLGPGGETQYF. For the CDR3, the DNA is TGCGCCAGCAGCCTGGGGCCAGGCGGAGAGACCCAGTACTTC.

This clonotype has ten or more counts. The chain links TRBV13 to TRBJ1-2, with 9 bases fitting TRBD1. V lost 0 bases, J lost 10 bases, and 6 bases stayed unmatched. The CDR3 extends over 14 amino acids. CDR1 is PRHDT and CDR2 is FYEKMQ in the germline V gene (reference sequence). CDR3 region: CASSLGTGTGYYTF. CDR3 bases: TGTGCCAGCAGCTTAGGTACCGGGACAGGGTACTACACCTTC.